A selection of T cell receptor beta chains follows, all from one sample in a study of blood T cell repertoires in COVID-19. Using immunoSEQ multiplex PCR, the repertoire was profiled, and TCRdb retains in-frame clones only, with some absent. The sample lists roughly 270,000 clones, around 84% seen once, with under 3% in the top ten. What was sequenced was PBMCs or T cells enriched from blood (not recorded which). These receptors came from a woman aged 45-65 years who had recovered from COVID-19. Each CDR3 is given with its conserved first and last residue. Fields, in order: V gene, D gene, clone size, J gene, CDR3 DNA, CDR3 protein. D genes are given only for firm matches. The listing skips clone size in some rows; elsewhere it reads once, few, many or a size class.

V: TRBV6-5
D: .
size: .
J: TRBJ2-7
DNA: TGTGCCAGCTTTTTGTTCCAGGGAAGACGTTCCGAGCAGTACTTC
CDR3: CASFLFQGRRSEQYF

V: TRBV5-1
D: TRBD1
size: .
J: TRBJ1-6
DNA: TGCGCCAGCAGCTCCGGAGACAGGGGGGCCAATTCACCCCTCCACTTT
CDR3: CASSSGDRGANSPLHF

V: TRBV6-5
D: .
size: .
J: TRBJ1-1
DNA: TGTGCCAGCAGGATACCCAGCACTGAAGCTTTCTTT
CDR3: CASRIPSTEAFF

V: TRBV2
D: TRBD1
size: .
J: TRBJ1-4
DNA: TGTGCCAGCAGACTTACCGGGACAGTTAATGAAAAACTGTTTTTT
CDR3: CASRLTGTVNEKLFF

V: TRBV9
D: .
size: .
J: TRBJ1-1
DNA: TGTGCCAGCGCGAGCGGGGAAATCACTGAAGCTTTCTTT
CDR3: CASASGEITEAFF

V: TRBV19
D: TRBD1
size: .
J: TRBJ2-7
DNA: TGTGCCAGTAGCTTGAACCGGGACAGGTCCTACGAGCAGTACTTC
CDR3: CASSLNRDRSYEQYF

V: TRBV9
D: .
size: .
J: TRBJ2-7
DNA: TGTGCCAGCAGCAGAGCGGGACATCTTGGGTACGAGCAGTACTTC
CDR3: CASSRAGHLGYEQYF

V: TRBV5-6
D: .
size: .
J: TRBJ2-1
DNA: TGTGCCAGCAGCTTGACTCTAGTGCGCAATGAGCAGTTCTTC
CDR3: CASSLTLVRNEQFF

V: TRBV7-6
D: TRBD2
size: once
J: TRBJ2-3
DNA: TGTGCCAGCAGCACGGGACTAGCGGGAGGGGTAGATACGCAGTATTTT
CDR3: CASSTGLAGGVDTQYF

V: TRBV11-3
D: .
size: .
J: TRBJ2-7
DNA: TGTGCCAGCAGCGCCGGCGTGGGGGCGGCCGGGGACGAGCAGTACTTC
CDR3: CASSAGVGAAGDEQYF

V: TRBV5-3
D: .
size: .
J: TRBJ1-2
DNA: TGTGCCAGAAGCGCATTCGGGGGGCCTGTCTATGGCTACACCTTC
CDR3: CARSAFGGPVYGYTF

V: TRBV6-6
D: .
size: .
J: TRBJ1-6
DNA: TGTGCCAGCAGTTACTCTGGAGGATCGGGTAATTCACCCCTCCACTTT
CDR3: CASSYSGGSGNSPLHF

V: TRBV5-1
D: TRBD1
size: .
J: TRBJ1-3
DNA: TGCGCCAGCAGACAGGGGGCGCGGGACTTAAGGAACACCATATATTTT
CDR3: CASRQGARDLRNTIYF

V: TRBV20-1
D: .
size: .
J: TRBJ2-1
DNA: TGCAGTGCTAGACATTACAATGAGCAGTTCTTC
CDR3: CSARHYNEQFF

V: TRBV4-1
D: .
size: once
J: TRBJ1-4
DNA: TGCGCCAGCAGCCAAGATTTGGCAAATACCAGGAAACTGTTTTTT
CDR3: CASSQDLANTRKLFF

V: TRBV9
D: TRBD1
size: .
J: TRBJ1-2
DNA: TGTGCCAGCAGCCTAGCTACGACAGGGAGCTATGGCTACACCTTC
CDR3: CASSLATTGSYGYTF